The 12 T cell receptor beta chains in this list originate from one sample, sequenced in a study of cytomegalovirus exposure and HLA in healthy donors. Primers: 60 Vbeta forward and 13 Jbeta reverse. Clones were read by immunoSEQ multiplex PCR, and TCRdb kept only the in-frame ones, dropping some. This sample has around 190,000 clones; around 83% occur once, and the top ten carry approximately 1.6%. The sequencing input was PBMCs. The receptors were gathered from a man aged 40-49 years in good health and CMV-seropositive.

The genes are TRBV4-2 and TRBJ2-7; 7 positions agree with TRBD2. The CDR3 covers 16 residues. The V gene's germline CDR1 is LGHNA and CDR2 YNFKEQ. The V and J ends lost 0 bases and 3 bases, in that order; junction bases with no gene match: 8. Here the CDR3 reads CASSQDEASGYYEQYF. For the CDR3, the DNA is TGTGCCAGCAGCCAAGATGAGGCTAGCGGTTACTACGAGCAGTACTTC.

The chain combines TRBV7-2 with TRBJ2-7; D unresolved. Germline lookup yields CDR1 SGHTA and CDR2 FQGNSA. Trimming removed 1 base from V and 3 bases from J, with 10 bases in between. The CDR3 is 14 residues long. The CDR3 loop is CASSLGGVVYEQYF. The CDR3 DNA is TGTGCCAGCAGCTTAGGAGGAGTCGTCTACGAGCAGTACTTC.

This rearrangement joins TRBV5-4 to TRBJ2-7; D possibly corresponds to TRBD2 (6 bases). Trimming cost V 3 bases and J 2 bases, with 12 bases left between them. The germline gives CDR1 SGHNT, CDR2 YYREEE (reference sequence). CDR3 length: 14 amino acids. The CDR3 sequence: CASSSPGLPYEQYF. CDR3 DNA: TGTGCCAGCAGCTCACCGGGACTCCCCTACGAGCAGTACTTC.

The chain joins TRBV6-5 to TRBJ2-7, with 12 bases matching TRBD1. Germline V gene lookup returns CDR1 MNHEY and CDR2 SVGAGI. V trimming: 6 bases; J trimming: 11 bases; junction bases outside the gene matches: 8. The CDR3 spans 13 residues. The CDR3 sequence: CASSYGTGGAEYF. For the CDR3, the DNA is TGTGCCAGCAGCTATGGGACAGGGGGCGCGGAGTACTTC.

The chain links TRBV21-1 to TRBJ1-5; the DNA was not used to check the table's D call, TRBD1. TRBV21-1 is a known pseudogene. The CDR3 spans 13 residues. Written as DNA, the CDR3 is TGTGCCAGCAGTCTATGTGACAACCAGCCCCAGCATTTT. Translating it yields CASSLCDNQPQHF.

Regarding this clone: This sample includes further DNA sequences coding for the same CDR3. The CDR3 sequence is CASSLGANQETQYF. As DNA, the CDR3 is TGCGCCAGCAGCTTGGGAGCGAACCAAGAGACCCAGTACTTC. V usage is TRBV5-1 and J usage is TRBJ2-5, with no clear D. The CDR3 has 14 amino acids. Trimming removed 0 bases at V and 0 bases at J, with 6 bases between. The germline gives CDR1 SGHRS, CDR2 YFSETQ.

This chain connects TRBV7-8 to TRBJ1-4, with D perhaps matching TRBD1 (6 bases). The CDR3 runs 14 residues. The germline V gene encodes CDR1 SGHVS and CDR2 FQNEAQ. V gave up 1 base and J gave up 8 bases, with 11 bases separating them. The chain's CDR3 is CASSLGRGSEKLFF. The CDR3 DNA is TGTGCCAGCAGCTTAGGCAGGGGAAGCGAAAAACTGTTTTTT. Full variable domain (rest looked up from reference TRBV7-8 and TRBJ1-4): GAGVSQSPRYKVAKRGQDVALRCDPISGHVSLFWYQQALGQGPEFLTYFQNEAQLDKSGLPSDRFFAERPEGSVSTLKIQRTQQEDSAVYLCASSLGRGSEKLFFGSGTQLSVL.

The V call is TRBV6-1, the J call TRBJ2-1, with 8 positions matching TRBD1. The CDR3 sequence is 14 residues long. CDR1 is MNHNS and CDR2 is SASEGT in the germline V gene. Trimming took 2 bases from V and 6 from J; bases not matched to a gene: 3. CDR3: CASSETGGTNEQFF. The CDR3 DNA follows: TGTGCCAGCAGTGAAACAGGGGGGACCAATGAGCAGTTCTTC.

The chain employs TRBV5-6 and TRBJ1-2; the match to TRBD1 covers 7 bases. The CDR3 is 15 amino acids. V dropped 0 bases and J dropped 5; count of bases not matched to a gene: 7. Looked up from germline, CDR1 is SGHDT and CDR2 is YYEEEE. DNA for the CDR3: TGTGCCAGCAGCTTGGCCGGCAGGGGGATGTATGGCTACACCTTC. Protein: CASSLAGRGMYGYTF. Complete variable domain (other parts from reference TRBV5-6 and TRBJ1-2): DAGVTQSPTHLIKTRGQQVTLRCSPKSGHDTVSWYQQALGQGPQFIFQYYEEEERQRGNFPDRFSGHQFPNYSSELNVNALLLGDSALYLCASSLAGRGMYGYTFGSGTRLTVV.

The chain uses TRBV2 and TRBJ2-7, with 8 nucleotides matching TRBD1. Trimming at V came to 2 bases and at J to 0 bases, leaving 3 bases not matched to a gene. Germline V gene data show CDR1 as SNHLY and CDR2 as FYNNEI. CDR3 length equals 15 residues. This CDR3 is CASSELDRDSYEQYF. DNA for the CDR3: TGTGCCAGCAGTGAATTGGACAGGGACTCCTACGAGCAGTACTTC.

This sequence joins TRBV13 and TRBJ2-7, with 7 bases identical to TRBD1. The CDR3 consists of 15 residues. J lost 4 bases, V lost 3 bases, and 9 bases had no gene match. CDR1 is PRHDT, CDR2 FYEKMQ, per germline (reference sequence). In DNA, the CDR3 is TGTGCCAGCAGCTTTAGTGGGAGACAGGGTTACGAGCAGTACTTC. It is translated as CASSFSGRQGYEQYF.

J is TRBJ1-1 and V is TRBV28, with D possibly TRBD1 on 5 matching bases. This CDR3 has 12 residues. Germline assignment: CDR1 MDHEN and CDR2 SYDVKM. Trimming pared 5 bases from V and 3 bases from J, leaving 7 bases between. The CDR3 DNA is TGTGCCAGCAGTCAGGGTTACACTGAAGCTTTCTTT. Its translation: CASSQGYTEAFF.